What follows is one T cell receptor beta chain and its context. The CDR3 has 17 amino acids. Trimming removed 1 base at V and 2 bases at J, with 15 bases between. The germline gives CDR1 SGHAT, CDR2 FQNNGV. This specimen belongs to a study of blood T cell repertoires in COVID-19. Background on the study: Acute-phase and convalescent COVID-19 samples originated in the United States, Italy and Spain. PBMCs, B-cell-depleted T cells, or T cells provided the cDNA or gDNA that made up the material.

Per the authors' pipeline: Using reference gene primer amplification, nucleated cell counts were estimated. Clones were read by immunoSEQ multiplex PCR, and TCRdb kept only the in-frame ones, dropping some. That table supplies the V and J calls and clone size; D and trimming were determined from the DNA. The sample contains roughly 200,000 clones, over 80% of which appear only once. The TCR comes from a man aged 35-49 years with acute or convalescent COVID-19. This chain uses TRBV11-2 with TRBJ2-1; weak D call: TRBD2 (7 bases). The sequencing input was peripheral blood. The CDR3 loop reads CASSLGGGRNPYNEQFF. Here the CDR3 DNA reads TGTGCCAGCAGCTTAGGGGGGGGCAGGAACCCCTACAATGAGCAGTTCTTC.